This record covers a single TCR beta chain. Here immunoSEQ multiplex PCR was the method, and the copy in TCRdb shows in-frame clones only, minus some. The sample holds more than 95,000 clones, 60% to 80% seen once. Trimming removed 5 bases from V and 3 bases from J; junction bases left unmatched: 4. This CDR3 is 13 amino acids long. CDR1 and CDR2 from the germline V gene are SGHRS and YFSETQ. The data are from a study of blood T cell repertoires in COVID-19. Overall study: Whether acute or convalescent, the COVID-19 samples came from the United States, Italy and Spain. T cells, B-cell-depleted T cells, or PBMCs supplied cDNA or gDNA.

The TCR originated in a man in his sixties with acute or convalescent COVID-19. Sequences were obtained from peripheral blood. The rearrangement uses TRBV5-1 and TRBJ2-7; 8 bases agree with TRBD1. The DNA for the CDR3 is TGCGCCAGCAGTCCCGACAGGGGCTACGAGCAGTACTTC. The encoded protein is CASSPDRGYEQYF.